Sequencing of this T cell receptor beta chain was carried out in a study of CD8 T cells in ankylosing spondylitis. A note on this clonotype: Its antigen remains unknown.

Study results and caveats: The authors found the disease-linked clones to be CD8+ and relatively rare in peripheral blood. Researchers reportedly found disease-linked clones significantly enriched in matched ankylosing spondylitis synovial fluid. A TCR beta motif made of 7 to 9 highly homologous variants seemed typical of ankylosing spondylitis blood.

Molecular-barcoded quantitative 5'-RACE produced these TCR beta libraries. TCRdb recomputed calls from the 5' RACE reads with MiXCR, one row per CDR3 protein. The table has 150,000 to 200,000 distinct CDR3 sequences, about 9.9% seen once; the top ten hold 25% to 30%. Input material: blood, either unsorted or a sorted T cell fraction (not recorded which). The source is a male donor with ankylosing spondylitis or in good health (not recorded which).

This CDR3 is CASSGTPSNTGELFF. The CDR3 DNA sequence: TGTGCCAGCAGTGGGACGCCCTCGAACACCGGGGAGCTGTTTTTT. The gene calls are TRBV12-3 or TRBV12-4 and TRBJ2-2, with D possibly called TRBD1 or TRBD2 (5 bases each). V lost 5 bases, J lost 0 bases, and 10 bases lay in between. There are 15 residues in the CDR3.